This TCR beta chain originates from a study of cytomegalovirus exposure and HLA in healthy donors (dated by TCRdb to the late 2010s). Describing the broader study: An earlier analysis of roughly 610 of the donors reported around 280 Gb of sequence data and 95 million to 120 million unique TCR beta sequences obtained from around 190 million T cells. About 330 gigabases of sequencing data and 91 million or so unique TCR sequences made up an early release that covered 500 to 650 HLA-typed donors. Several DR-DQ haplotypes were treated as single units for association and clustering because of strong linkage in the cohort. Genome-wide SNP genotypes for about 65% of the 666 donors were used in a later genetic analysis, which treated that subset as a discovery cohort. Among the 398 genotyped donors, around 79% belonged to the genetic ancestry cluster associated with self-reported Caucasian donors. The aim of the study was to test whether cataloging public T cell receptors could identify signatures of past pathogen exposure. The study combined high-throughput TCR immunosequencing, statistical association of individual TCRs with disease status, and machine learning to predict cytomegalovirus infection status. Along with the roughly 670-subject first cohort, a separate validation cohort of around 110 different subjects was used. An earlier analysis of 587 of the donors used high-throughput TCR beta sequencing to judge whether each TCR beta V gene segment behaved as functional or pseudogenic. Donor age, sex, ethnicity and CMV serostatus were collected together with the repertoire data. Both class I and class II loci were covered by HLA typing, at four-digit resolution. A later analysis re-examined previously published TCR beta repertoires from roughly 720 donors and added high-resolution HLA genotyping to investigate patterns of TCR occurrence. The study used immunosequencing to profile the T cell repertoires of 666 subjects and linked those repertoires to cytomegalovirus serostatus. All discovery cohort repertoires had been generated using a single sequencing platform. Typing coverage varied by locus: roughly 620-640 donors for A, B, C, DRB1 and DQB1; roughly 500 for DQA1; about 600 for DPA1; approximately 490 for DPB1. The later analysis used no new phenotypic data to find candidate immune exposures, relying instead on TCR beta sequences and their occurrence across donors. Among 300 to 500 genotyped donors of the cohort, an average of approximately 240,000 unique TCR beta nucleotide sequences was sequenced per donor, of which about 20% were non-productive. General findings and caveats noted by the study authors: The study gave a list of 150 to 200 TCR beta chains associated with cytomegalovirus. Because counts were too low, 15 to 20 rarely observed V segments, including chromosome 9 orphons, were left out of the earlier analysis of 587 of the donors. Because some donors lacked HLA typing at each locus, the association tests relied only on the typed subset. In a later analysis, the rate of TCR association differed among HLA loci, with DRB1 alleles having the most associated TCRs and HLA-C alleles having the fewest. Correlated functional status among segregating V segments might be attributable to linkage disequilibrium, but an unknown experimental factor could not be ruled out. At a false discovery rate of 0.05, a later analysis linked about 17,000 TCR beta sequences to specific HLA alleles. An earlier analysis of approximately 600 of the donors showed that most TCR beta V segments appeared in productive rearrangements either about 87% or about 30% of the time, which broadly matched IMGT annotations. A later analysis found that HLA-associated TCR beta chains were more clonally expanded and had lower generation probabilities than equally common non-associated chains. According to the authors, the approach could potentially be generalized to other disease states and immunological phenotypes. In both the original and validation cohorts, the classifier was reported to diagnose cytomegalovirus status with high specificity and sensitivity. When HLA alleles, especially DR and DQ, strongly co-occurred, attributing TCR associations to individual alleles was difficult. This cohort had only TCR beta chains sequenced, and the lack of alpha or paired-chain data limited which features could be detected. A few of the identified cytomegalovirus-associated TCR beta chains were confirmed in vitro to be specific for cytomegalovirus antigens. A further reported finding was that TCR beta sequences accurately predicted the HLA-A and HLA-B alleles for most subjects in the first cohort. According to a later analysis, most CMV-associated TCR beta chains appeared to be HLA-restricted, and the HLA associations seemed to be driven largely by CMV exposure. Immune exposure information for the cohort was limited to CMV serostatus. Presence/absence analyses assumed roughly uniform sequencing depth across donors, an assumption that may not hold. In a later genetic analysis, fewer N-insertions in productive TCRs were reported among donors in an Asian-associated ancestry cluster than the roughly 710-donor mean. A group of highly shared sequence variants was considered likely to be a technical artifact of the sequencing pipeline. A later genetic analysis associated a missense DCLRE1C variant with V-gene and J-gene trimming of TCR beta chains, and an independent cohort replicated the association. Most TCR sequences were observed very rarely across donors, whereas some public TCRs were present in many individuals. A later analysis reported that several top co-occurrence clusters appeared linked to parvovirus B19, influenza, CMV and Epstein-Barr virus.

As regards this clone: It has no known antigen specificity. Nothing much larger sits one base from this clone, and base qualities are not available.

The cohort comprised some 730 healthy bone marrow donors. All cohort members were sampled while nominally healthy, although unrecorded immune exposures were likely present. The donor was CMV seronegative and belonged to the group of around 350 seronegative cohort members. Every donor gave a peripheral blood sample, and the peripheral blood mononuclear cells from that sample were used for TCR beta sequencing. The Qiagen DNeasy Blood Extraction Kit was used to extract genomic DNA from the blood cell samples. The library was made by the immunoSEQ multiplex PCR assay. For the multiplex PCR, a mixture combining 60 forward primers for TCR Vbeta segments and 13 reverse primers for TCR Jbeta segments was used. Amplification of the CDR3 region of rearranged TCR beta genes was performed with a multiplex PCR assay on genomic DNA. Amplified TCR beta libraries were sequenced as 87-base-pair reads on the Illumina HiSeq System. Per the source publication's procedure: In a later analysis, about 80 million unique TCR beta chains were counted across the 666 repertoires, and around 11 million of these chains were shared by at least two donors. Raw reads were error-corrected and collapsed into unique sequences with a nearest-neighbor algorithm that merged closely related sequences to remove PCR and sequencing errors. V, D and J gene segments were assigned by aligning CDR3 sequences to IMGT reference sequences. For a sequence to be retained, at least a six-nucleotide match to both a V gene segment and a J gene segment was required. Rearrangements were classified as productive when the CDR3 lacked stop codons and remained in frame with V and J, and all other rearrangements were classified as non-productive. Following IMGT convention, CDR3 was defined as the stretch from the second conserved V-encoded cysteine to the conserved J-encoded phenylalanine. The earlier analysis of some 600 of the donors excluded sequences that lacked an unambiguous match to a single V gene segment. An earlier analysis of a few hundred of the donors called V segments functional above 56.7% productive rearrangements and segregating when the between-donor standard deviation exceeded 5%. To diagnose cytomegalovirus status from the catalog of TCR beta chain sequences, a statistical classification framework was built. A later analysis assigned V and J genes by comparing TCR nucleotide sequences with IMGT/GENE-DB human TR gene sequences. The TCRdist pipeline was used in a later analysis to assign CDR3 sequences and most-parsimonious VDJ recombination scenarios. A later analysis defined each TCR beta chain by its CDR3 amino acid sequence plus V-gene family, and excluded reads lacking a unique V-gene family. A later analysis removed 550 to 700 highly shared, low-generation-probability nucleotide sequences to deal with suspected cross-contamination and a sequencing artifact. A later analysis calculated a clonal expansion index for each public chain from normalized within-repertoire ranks of inferred template counts. In a later analysis, generation probabilities were computed with a VDJ recombination model fitted to out-of-frame rearrangements, and the resulting probabilities were checked against IGoR. A later analysis scored TCR-TCR, TCR-HLA and TCR-CMV co-occurrence with hypergeometric tests, applying a repertoire-size bias correction to TCR pairs. In a later analysis, false discovery rates were estimated by permuting HLA or CMV assignments 20 times. In a later analysis, co-occurring TCRs were grouped using DBSCAN, with TCRdist sequence similarity added in when clustering inside HLA-allele-positive subsets. Co-occurrence clustering excluded repertoires with fewer than 30,000 or more than 120,000 public chains, plus five with anomalous nucleotide sharing. Drawn from immuneACCESS, this table holds only the in-frame rearrangements with V and J called that TCRdb kept. Clones are partly lost; checked studies trace under half to an unresolved V gene and leave the rest unexplained. That table supplies the V and J calls and clone size; D and trimming were determined from the DNA. The sample table shows more than 150,000 clones, and more than 75% are seen once. The top ten constitute 2% to 2.5% of the sample.

The sample comprised PBMCs. This TCR derives from a woman under 30 in good health and CMV-seronegative.

CDR3 region: CASSSLTGGPSTSEAFF. The DNA is as follows: TGTGCCAGCAGTTCGCTGACAGGGGGGCCATCGACTTCTGAAGCTTTCTTT. The V and J segments used are TRBV28 and TRBJ1-1; TRBD1 matches 9 bases in the middle. The CDR3, cysteine through phenylalanine, is 17 amino acids long. The kept DNA is CDR3 alone, 51 bases in frame from the first base. The germline V and J ends show losses of 4 bases and 6 bases respectively, and no gene match explains 15 bases of the junction. The germline V gene specifies MDHEN as CDR1 and SYDVKM as CDR2.